This T cell receptor beta chain was found in a study of cytomegalovirus exposure and HLA in healthy donors. General study results and limits: DRB1 had the most TCR associations and HLA-C the fewest, a later analysis found, with rates varying by HLA locus.

CDR1 is MNHEY and CDR2 is SVGAGI in the germline V gene. This CDR3 has 13 residues. The V and J ends lost 5 bases and 6 bases respectively, with 13 bases between them. The study ran its PCR with 60 Vbeta and 13 Jbeta primers. Sequenced by immunoSEQ multiplex PCR; TCRdb stores in-frame clones only, minus some. The sample contains around 64,000 clones, 70% to 90% of which appear only once. Only a few counts were recorded for this clone. Its antigen is as yet unknown. Healthy bone marrow donors formed the donor group. The sequence derives from a young woman in good health and CMV-seronegative. The sample was PBMCs. The V gene is TRBV6-5, the J gene TRBJ1-2, with D perhaps matching TRBD1 (6 bases). The CDR3 sequence: CASSRGGLNGYTF. Here the CDR3 DNA reads TGTGCCAGCAGTCGGGGGGGGCTCAATGGCTACACCTTC.